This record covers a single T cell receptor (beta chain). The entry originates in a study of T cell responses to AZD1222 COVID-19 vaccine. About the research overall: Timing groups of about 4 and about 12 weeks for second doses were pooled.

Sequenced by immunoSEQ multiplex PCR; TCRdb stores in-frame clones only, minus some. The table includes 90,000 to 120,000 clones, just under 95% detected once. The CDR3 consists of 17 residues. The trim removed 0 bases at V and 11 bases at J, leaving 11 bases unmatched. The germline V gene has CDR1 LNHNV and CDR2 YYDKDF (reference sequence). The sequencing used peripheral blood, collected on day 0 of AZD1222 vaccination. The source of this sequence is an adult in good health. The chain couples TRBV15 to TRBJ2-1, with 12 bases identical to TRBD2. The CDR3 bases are TGTGCCACCAGCAGAGATTCGCTGGAACTAGCGGGAGGACAGCAGTTCTTC. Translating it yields CATSRDSLELAGGQQFF. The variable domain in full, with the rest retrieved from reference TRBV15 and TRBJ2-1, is DAMVIQNPRYQVTQFGKPVTLSCSQTLNHNVMYWYQQKSSQAPKLLFHYYDKDFNNEADTPDNFQSRRPNTSFCFLDIRSPGLGDTAMYLCATSRDSLELAGGQQFFGPGTRLTVL.